Detailed here is one T cell receptor (beta chain). What it recognizes is unknown. Sequencing used immunoSEQ multiplex PCR; TCRdb keeps in-frame clones, though not all of them. This sample has tens of thousands of clones, with roughly 88% found just once. The record originates from a study of naive CD8 T cells in extremely preterm neonates. The study's findings and limits: CDR3 nucleotide sharing was about 2.7% in preterm, 0.35% to 0.4% term, 0.03% children, around 0.01% adults. Compared with older groups, preterm CDR3s were shorter, with fewer N additions and less trimming.

Extremely preterm deliveries at about 22-27 weeks of gestation provided the preterm samples. CDR3 size: 16 residues. Germline V gives CDR1 LGHNA, CDR2 YNFKEQ. The V and J ends lost 5 bases and 4 bases, in that order; junction bases with no gene match: 9. This sequence joins TRBV4-2 and TRBJ2-7; TRBD2 matches 12 bases. Sequencing input: naive CD8+ T cells from cord blood. The TCR sequence derives from a boy who was born preterm. The CDR3 sequence: CASSTSSGGVLYEQYF. The CDR3 DNA is TGTGCCAGCAGCACCTCTAGCGGGGGGGTATTGTACGAGCAGTACTTC.